Here is one TCR beta chain with its context. Its antigen is not known. This sample is drawn from a study of identical twins. Study results and limitations: In cord blood, abundant beta clonotypes had fewer insertions; memory showed no trend.

The cDNA had a unique molecular identifier and a template-switch universal primer site. Each CDR3 protein gets one entry after TCRdb re-called the 5' RACE reads with MiXCR. The sample holds 350,000 to 500,000 distinct CDR3 sequences; less than 20% are singletons and the top ten take approximately 12%. CDR1 SQVTM and CDR2 ANQGSEA come from the germline V gene. This CDR3 comprises 11 residues. Trimming removed 4 bases at V and 4 bases at J, with 7 bases between. Sequencing input: naive T cells sorted from blood. The chain has TRBV29-1 and TRBJ2-5; no clear D gene. This TCR was sampled from a man in his forties or fifties in good health. The CDR3 spells CSVVWSETQYF. In nucleotides, the CDR3 is TGCAGCGTTGTCTGGTCAGAGACCCAGTACTTC. Combining the CDR3 with reference TRBV29-1 and TRBJ2-5 gives the whole variable domain SAVISQKPSRDICQRGTSLTIQCQVDSQVTMMFWYRQQPGQSLTLIATANQGSEATYESGFVIDKFPISRPNLTFSTLTVSNMSPEDSSIYLCSVVWSETQYFGPGTRLLVL.